The 28 T cell receptor beta chains below come from one sample, sequenced in a study of shared clonotypes between healthy human individuals. CD45RO-negative cells were positively selected for CCR7, leaving out terminally differentiated effector memory CD45RA+ cells. The method was immunoSEQ multiplex PCR; TCRdb's version includes in-frame clones alone and lacks a portion of them. The repertoire holds approximately 2,200,000 clones, with 85% to 95% as singletons. The sample was naive CD8+ T cells from PBMCs. The receptors here all came from a man between 18 and 35 years old in good health. Some clones in this sample may be carry-over from other donors' samples.

V is TRBV28 and J is TRBJ1-1; D not resolved. The CDR3 is made up of 14 amino acids. V dropped 2 bases and J dropped 5 bases, with 12 bases sitting between them. Germline CDR1 reads MDHEN; CDR2 reads SYDVKM. The CDR3 DNA reads as TGTGCCAGCAGTTTAGACGGTGAGGGTACTGAAGCTTTCTTT. This translates into CASSLDGEGTEAFF.

This clone was detected only once. The genes are TRBV5-6 and TRBJ2-3; 12 bases match TRBD2. The germline gives CDR1 SGHDT, CDR2 YYEEEE. With 0 bases clipped from V and 4 bases from J, the junction kept 3 bases outside the gene matches. The CDR3 is 16 amino acids. CDR3: CASSLAASGRADTQYF. In DNA, the CDR3 is TGTGCCAGCAGCTTGGCCGCTAGCGGGAGGGCAGATACGCAGTATTTT.

V is TRBV27 and J is TRBJ2-2, with D hard to call. CDR3 length: 16 amino acids. The V and J ends lost 4 bases and 3 bases respectively, with 15 bases between them. CDR1 is MNHEY, CDR2 SMNVEV, per germline (reference sequence). The CDR3 region has the DNA TGTGCCAGCAGTTCCTTAGGGATCGACCACACCGGGGAGCTGTTTTTT. This codes for CASSSLGIDHTGELFF.

Written as DNA, the CDR3 is TGTGCCAGTAGTATGCGGGGGAGCTCCTACAATGAGCAGTTCTTC. Amino acid sequence: CASSMRGSSYNEQFF. This rearrangement joins TRBV19 to TRBJ2-1, with 7 positions matching TRBD2. With 3 bases clipped from V and 0 bases from J, the junction kept 2 bases outside the gene matches. Looked up from germline, CDR1 is LNHDA and CDR2 is SQIVND (reference sequence). This CDR3 is built from 15 residues. Full variable domain (missing parts from reference TRBV19 and TRBJ2-1): DGGITQSPKYLFRKEGQNVTLSCEQNLNHDAMYWYRQDPGQGLRLIYYSQIVNDFQKGDIAEGYSVSREKKESFPLTVTSAQKNPTAFYLCASSMRGSSYNEQFFGPGTRLTVL.

Worth noting for this clone: Distinct nucleotide sequences in the sample also encode this CDR3. The chain joins TRBV5-1 to TRBJ2-1, with 9 bases aligning to TRBD2. Germline lookup yields CDR1 SGHRS and CDR2 YFSETQ. This CDR3 is built from 15 residues. V was pared by 1 base and J by 6 bases, with 5 bases of the junction left unmatched. For the CDR3, the DNA is TGCGCCAGCAGCTTGACTAGCGGGCGAGGCAATGAGCAGTTCTTC. Its translation is CASSLTSGRGNEQFF.

CDR3 in DNA: TGTGCCAGCAGCTTAAACAGGGGCCCCGCCAAAAACATTCAGTACTTC. Amino acid sequence: CASSLNRGPAKNIQYF. This rearrangement joins TRBV7-9 to TRBJ2-4, with 7 bases identical to TRBD1. This CDR3 has 16 amino acids. The ends lost 2 bases at V and 1 base at J; junction bases unmatched: 5. Looked up from germline, CDR1 is SEHNR and CDR2 is FQNEAQ (reference sequence).

The CDR3 DNA reads TGTGCCAGCAGCGTAGGGACAGTGGAAGAGGAGACCCAGTACTTC. Translation gives CASSVGTVEEETQYF. The chain recombines TRBV9 with TRBJ2-5, with D maybe TRBD1 (6 bases). V lost 0 bases and J lost 5, with 14 bases in between. CDR1 SGDLS and CDR2 YYNGEE come from the germline V gene. The CDR3 is 15 residues long. Using reference TRBV9 and TRBJ2-5 for the parts outside the CDR3, the full variable domain is DSGVTQTPKHLITATGQRVTLRCSPRSGDLSVYWYQQSLDQGLQFLIQYYNGEERAKGNILERFSAQQFPDLHSELNLSSLELGDSALYFCASSVGTVEEETQYFGPGTRLLVL.

The chain employs TRBV6-5 and TRBJ1-5; the D gene is possibly TRBD1 (6 bases). The CDR3 sequence is 16 residues long. In germline, CDR1 is MNHEY, CDR2 SVGAGI. V was trimmed by 2 bases and J by 5 bases, leaving 16 bases between them. CDR3 amino acids: CASSYDRGQGYQPQHF. Here the CDR3 DNA reads TGTGCCAGCAGTTACGATCGGGGTCAGGGGTATCAGCCCCAGCATTTT.

The chain combines TRBV30 with TRBJ2-7, with TRBD2 matching 9 bases. The germline gives CDR1 GTSNPN, CDR2 SVGIG (reference sequence). V trimming: 4 bases; J trimming: 4 bases; junction bases outside the gene matches: 8. The CDR3 sequence is 14 residues long. The CDR3 spells CAWNSGRGSYEQYF. In DNA, the CDR3 is TGTGCCTGGAATAGCGGGAGAGGGAGTTACGAGCAGTACTTC.

The genes are TRBV7-9 and TRBJ2-1; 8 bases fit TRBD1. Trimming cost V 0 bases and J 8 bases; bases outside gene matches: 12. The CDR3 extends over 17 amino acids. Germline CDR1 SEHNR, CDR2 FQNEAQ (reference sequence). CDR3 protein: CASSLAPQGALLHEQFF. The CDR3 DNA follows: TGTGCCAGCAGCTTAGCGCCCCAGGGGGCGCTTTTGCATGAGCAGTTCTTC.

The chain combines TRBV29-1 with TRBJ2-3, with TRBD2 identical over 10 bases. The CDR3 contains 16 residues. The trim removed 6 bases at V and 1 base at J, leaving 10 bases unmatched. From germline, CDR1 is SQVTM and CDR2 ANQGSEA. The CDR3 reads CSVDTGAGGRTDTQYF. CDR3 nucleotides: TGCAGCGTCGATACTGGAGCGGGAGGGCGCACAGATACGCAGTATTTT.

The chain uses TRBV13 and TRBJ2-7; 8 bases fit TRBD2. The germline V gene has CDR1 PRHDT and CDR2 FYEKMQ (reference sequence). V lost 0 bases to trimming and J lost 5 bases; unmatched junction nucleotides: 3. CDR3 length: 14 amino acids. The DNA for the CDR3 is TGTGCCAGCAGCTTAGGCGGGAGGGCTGACGAGCAGTACTTC. Protein sequence: CASSLGGRADEQYF.

On this clone itself: Other DNA sequences of this sample code for an identical CDR3. V and J are TRBV27 and TRBJ2-1, with D possibly matching TRBD2 (6 bases). The germline V and J ends were trimmed by 6 bases and 3 bases, with 6 bases remaining between them. The CDR3 extends over 12 amino acids. Germline assignment: CDR1 MNHEY and CDR2 SMNVEV (reference sequence). The CDR3 sequence is CASRGLYNEQFF. The CDR3 nucleotides are TGTGCCAGCAGGGGACTCTACAATGAGCAGTTCTTC.

V and J are TRBV5-4 and TRBJ2-7; possibly TRBD1 for D (6 bases). From germline, CDR1 is SGHNT and CDR2 YYREEE (reference sequence). Trimming removed 2 bases at V and 0 bases at J, with 9 bases between. The CDR3 totals 14 residues. CDR3 sequence reads: CASSFGQSSYEQYF. CDR3 sequence (DNA): TGTGCCAGCAGCTTCGGACAGAGCTCCTACGAGCAGTACTTC.

As for this clone: Different DNA sequences within this sample yield the same CDR3. V gene TRBV19 combines with J gene TRBJ1-5; maybe TRBD1 (5 bases). Per germline, CDR1 LNHDA and CDR2 SQIVND (reference sequence). The V and J ends lost 6 bases and 0 bases respectively, with 6 bases between them. This CDR3 is built from 13 residues. The DNA for the CDR3 is TGTGCCAGTAGGGGGGGTAGCAATCAGCCCCAGCATTTT. Its translation is CASRGGSNQPQHF.

The chain is built from TRBV7-8 and TRBJ2-1; D is unresolved. This CDR3 is 14 amino acids long. Germline V gives CDR1 SGHVS, CDR2 FQNEAQ. Trimming removed 6 bases from V and 2 bases from J, with 11 bases in between. In DNA, the CDR3 is TGTGCCAGCAGTTTCTTGCAAGCCTACAATGAGCAGTTCTTC. The encoded protein is CASSFLQAYNEQFF.

CDR3 nucleotide sequence: TGTGCCAGCAGTTTTAAGTCTGAAGCTTTCTTT. Residues: CASSFKSEAFF. V gene TRBV28 combines with J gene TRBJ1-1; D gene ambiguous. Trimming removed 3 bases from V and 6 bases from J, with 5 bases in between. CDR1 MDHEN and CDR2 SYDVKM come from the germline V gene. CDR3 length: 11 residues.

This chain connects TRBV6-5 to TRBJ1-2; 8 bases match TRBD1. V shed 5 bases and J 4 bases; nucleotides not matched to a gene: 6. The CDR3 sequence is 14 residues long. The germline V gene has CDR1 MNHEY and CDR2 SVGAGI. The CDR3: CASSPRGRVYGYTF. The CDR3 region has the DNA TGTGCCAGCAGTCCCAGGGGGCGCGTCTATGGCTACACCTTC.

V and J are TRBV19 and TRBJ2-3; TRBD2 aligns across 10 bases. J gave up 5 bases and V 3 bases, and 8 bases lay outside the gene matches. Germline CDR1 reads LNHDA; CDR2 reads SQIVND (reference sequence). This CDR3 region has 16 residues. CDR3 residues: CASSIVLAGEEDTQYF. The CDR3 nucleotides are TGTGCCAGTAGTATCGTCCTAGCGGGAGAAGAAGATACGCAGTATTTT.

This sequence joins TRBV28 and TRBJ1-4; tentative D call: TRBD1 (6 bases). The CDR3 sequence is 17 residues long. V lost 1 base and J lost 7, with 19 bases in between. The germline V gene encodes CDR1 MDHEN and CDR2 SYDVKM. In DNA, the CDR3 is TGTGCCAGCAGTTTATTAGACGTCAGGGGCGGTAGTGAAAAACTGTTTTTT. Its translation: CASSLLDVRGGSEKLFF.

The chain employs TRBV29-1 and TRBJ1-3; D gene uncertain. V lost 6 bases, J lost 4 bases, and 13 bases lay in between. Germline CDR1 is SQVTM and CDR2 is ANQGSEA. The CDR3 consists of 13 residues. This chain's CDR3 is CSVAPDGGNTIYF. In nucleotides, the CDR3 is TGCAGCGTGGCCCCGGACGGCGGAAACACCATATATTTT.

This rearrangement joins TRBV28 to TRBJ1-4; D might be TRBD1 (5 bases). CDR3 size: 18 residues. Germline V gives CDR1 MDHEN, CDR2 SYDVKM. Trimming took 3 bases from V and 0 from J, leaving 17 bases between them. In DNA, the CDR3 is TGTGCCAGCAGTTTCAGTACATGGCAGGGAACAACTAATGAAAAACTGTTTTTT. Its translation: CASSFSTWQGTTNEKLFF.

The CDR3: CASSYYPAGGGETQYF. The CDR3 bases are TGTGCCAGCAGTTACTATCCAGCGGGAGGAGGAGAGACCCAGTACTTC. This sequence joins TRBV6-5 and TRBJ2-5; 9 nucleotides agree with TRBD2. Per germline, CDR1 MNHEY and CDR2 SVGAGI. The CDR3 runs to 16 residues. V was pared by 1 base and J by 4 bases, with 7 bases of the junction left unmatched.

This chain connects TRBV28 to TRBJ2-1; 14 nucleotides match TRBD2. Unmatched junction bases numbered 15, after V lost 7 bases and J lost 7 bases. This CDR3 contains 18 residues. Germline V gene data show CDR1 as MDHEN and CDR2 as SYDVKM. For the CDR3, the DNA is TGTGCCAGCACCTGGGGGACTAGCGGGAGAGTGGGCACGAATGAGCAGTTCTTC. Translating it yields CASTWGTSGRVGTNEQFF.

The CDR3 DNA reads as TGTGCCAGTAGCCTGGGGACAGGGAACATTCAGTACTTC. Amino acids: CASSLGTGNIQYF. The V gene is TRBV19, the J gene TRBJ2-4; 9 nucleotides line up with TRBD1. Losses at the gene ends were 6 bases for V and 7 bases for J; bases not matched to a gene: 4. Germline V gene lookup returns CDR1 LNHDA and CDR2 SQIVND (reference sequence). The length of the CDR3 is 13 residues. Together with reference TRBV19 and TRBJ2-4, the CDR3 gives the full variable domain: DGGITQSPKYLFRKEGQNVTLSCEQNLNHDAMYWYRQDPGQGLRLIYYSQIVNDFQKGDIAEGYSVSREKKESFPLTVTSAQKNPTAFYLCASSLGTGNIQYFGAGTRLSVL.

This chain links TRBV29-1 with TRBJ2-1, with 8 bases fitting TRBD1. The length of the CDR3 is 11 residues. Trimming took 2 bases from V and 15 from J; bases not matched to a gene: 6. Germline V gene lookup returns CDR1 SQVTM and CDR2 ANQGSEA. The CDR3 spells CSVESGTGAFF. The DNA of the CDR3 is TGCAGCGTTGAATCCGGGACAGGCGCGTTCTTC.

CDR3 coding DNA: TGTGCCAGCAGCCAAGTTGCGGATCCTCGGCGCTACACCTTC. Translating it yields CASSQVADPRRYTF. The J gene is TRBJ1-2, the V gene TRBV14; D unresolved. The ends were cut back, 1 base at V and 9 bases at J, with 15 bases in the middle. This CDR3 has 14 amino acids. Germline lookup yields CDR1 SGHDN and CDR2 FVKESK.

V gene TRBV4-1 combines with J gene TRBJ2-3; D gene uncertain. The V gene's germline CDR1 is MGHRA and CDR2 YSYEKL. Trimming stripped 2 bases from V and 2 bases from J, with 14 bases between. CDR3 length: 16 amino acids. CDR3 region: CASSQLLRAPTDTQYF. CDR3 in DNA: TGCGCCAGCAGCCAACTACTCCGGGCACCCACAGATACGCAGTATTTT.